This TCR beta chain derives from a study of cytomegalovirus exposure and HLA in healthy donors. Study information: Among the approximately 400 donors who were genotyped, about 86% fell in the genetic ancestry cluster that is associated with self-reported Caucasian donors. General study findings and limits: Both high specificity and high sensitivity reportedly marked the classifier's diagnosis of cytomegalovirus status. Across donors, most TCRs were seen rarely, yet some public ones were widespread. Some segments of the V type, notably TRBV6-2 and TRBV6-3, were excluded as indistinguishable.

The CDR3 is made up of 13 amino acids. The germline V gene has CDR1 SGHDT and CDR2 YYEEEE. V was cut by 4 bases and J by 2 bases, with 9 bases left in between. This clone has just a few counts. Its target is not known. The PCR had 60 Vbeta and 13 Jbeta primers. Generated by immunoSEQ multiplex PCR, the TCRdb table keeps only in-frame clones and is missing some. The sample holds 100,000 or so clones, about 16% seen once. Material: PBMCs. This clonotype was obtained from a female donor in good health and CMV-seronegative. V and J are TRBV5-6 and TRBJ1-1; D gene ambiguous. The CDR3 sequence is CASSGQLNTEAFF. The CDR3 bases are TGTGCCAGCAGCGGGCAGTTAAACACTGAAGCTTTCTTT.